The clone carrying this T cell receptor (beta chain) was detected many times. Antigen unknown. Amplification targeted TCR beta CDR3 regions from RNA transcripts. The HTBI set primed first-round TCR CDR3 RT-PCR. TCRdb re-analysed the multiplex PCR reads in MiXCR, keeping a single row per CDR3 protein. This table has fewer than 650,000 distinct CDR3 sequences, about 14% appearing once. The data were obtained in a study of T cells in Graves' hyperthyroidism and ophthalmopathy. Findings and caveats of the study: Ophthalmopathy and stable hyperthyroidism were told apart by a 13 V-J model.

For ophthalmopathy patients, the Clinical Activity Score was at least 3 and the NOSPECS grade at least 4; duration was under 3 months. Germline V gives CDR1 SQVTM, CDR2 ANQGSEA. CDR3 size: 13 residues. V gave up 4 bases and J gave up 1 base, with 8 bases separating them. Sequenced: blood. This TCR was recovered from a woman between 18 and 30 years old with Graves' ophthalmopathy. This chain uses TRBV29-1 with TRBJ2-1; D tentatively fits TRBD1 or TRBD2 (6 bases each). The CDR3 loop reads CSVGGGSYNEQFF. CDR3 DNA: TGCAGCGTTGGAGGGGGGTCCTACAATGAGCAGTTCTTC.